Listed below are T cell receptor beta chains from one sample, sequenced in a study of identical twins. TCRdb ran MiXCR on the 5' RACE reads and lists one entry per CDR3 protein. Here the sample spans over 200,000 distinct CDR3 sequences, roughly a tenth being singletons. Sequencing was carried out using memory T cells sorted from blood. These receptors were collected from a man aged 45-60 years in good health. CDR3s include the opening cysteine and the closing phenylalanine or tryptophan. D genes are given only for firm matches. Clone size is given for some rows only: seen once, a few or many times, or a class if the clone is expanded.

TRBJ2-2	TRBD1	TRBV12-3/TRBV12-4	many	CATTKDRAAGELFF	TGTGCCACCACCAAAGACAGGGCGGCCGGGGAGCTGTTTTTT
TRBJ2-7	-	TRBV20-1	few	CSARDLDPPGAQYF	TGCAGTGCTAGAGACCTCGACCCTCCGGGGGCGCAGTACTTC
TRBJ1-4	TRBD1	TRBV28	once	CASHRGHGKLFF	TGTGCCAGTCACAGGGGGCATGGAAAACTGTTTTTT
TRBJ1-1	TRBD1	TRBV7-2	-	CASSFSLTGDTEAFF	TGTGCCAGCAGCTTTAGTCTAACAGGGGACACTGAAGCTTTCTTT
TRBJ2-7	-	TRBV6-1	few	CASGGMFSYEQYF	TGTGCCAGCGGGGGCATGTTTAGCTACGAGCAGTACTTC
TRBJ1-3	TRBD1	TRBV12-3/TRBV12-4	many	CASSGGQGLSGNTIYF	TGTGCCAGCAGTGGCGGACAGGGACTGAGCGGAAACACCATATATTTT
TRBJ2-2	TRBD2	TRBV20-1	many	CSAVAGGAAGELFF	TGCAGTGCGGTGGCGGGAGGGGCGGCCGGGGAGCTGTTTTTT
TRBJ2-1	TRBD1	TRBV20-1	many	CSAKRDRGFF	TGCAGTGCTAAGAGGGACAGGGGGTTCTTC
TRBJ2-7	TRBD2	TRBV7-2	many	CASSFIAGEGEQYF	TGTGCCAGCAGCTTCATAGCGGGAGAGGGCGAGCAGTACTTC
TRBJ2-3	TRBD1	TRBV12-3/TRBV12-4	-	CASSSTGTGGLTDTQYF	TGTGCCAGCAGTTCGACCGGAACAGGGGGGCTCACAGATACGCAGTATTTT
TRBJ1-2	TRBD1	TRBV7-9	-	CASSPTGTVGYTF	TGTGCCAGCAGCCCGACAGGGACTGTCGGCTACACCTTC
TRBJ1-2	-	TRBV6-5	few	CASSGGTWGYTF	TGTGCCAGCAGTGGGGGGACCTGGGGCTACACCTTC
TRBJ1-1	-	TRBV7-2	few	CASSLLSGLTEAFF	TGTGCCAGCAGCTTACTTTCAGGGCTCACTGAAGCTTTCTTT
TRBJ2-2	-	TRBV10-3	few	CAISEPGPPRGGELFF	TGTGCCATCAGTGAGCCTGGGCCTCCGAGGGGCGGGGAGCTGTTTTTT
TRBJ1-1	-	TRBV4-2	many	CASSQESGQLEGTEAFF	TGTGCCAGCAGCCAAGAAAGTGGACAGCTCGAAGGGACTGAAGCTTTCTTT
TRBJ1-5	TRBD1	TRBV20-1	-	CSASQGGGNQPQHF	TGCAGTGCTAGTCAAGGGGGCGGCAATCAGCCCCAGCATTTT
TRBJ2-3	-	TRBV20-1	-	CSATVVSGALGTQYF	TGCAGTGCTACGGTGGTCTCCGGGGCTCTGGGGACGCAGTATTTT
TRBJ2-3	TRBD1	TRBV5-1	many	CASTETGGGDTQYF	TGCGCCAGCACCGAGACAGGGGGAGGGGATACGCAGTATTTT
TRBJ2-5	-	TRBV11-2	few	CASSPPGAYGGTQYF	TGTGCCAGCAGCCCGCCGGGAGCCTACGGGGGGACCCAGTACTTC
TRBJ1-2	-	TRBV7-9	few	CASREPGGGYTF	TGTGCCAGCAGAGAACCCGGCGGCGGCTACACCTTC
TRBJ1-3	-	TRBV5-1	many	CASSPDSGNTIYF	TGCGCCAGCAGCCCCGATTCTGGAAACACCATATATTTT
TRBJ2-7	-	TRBV6-5	-	CASSYRAGASDEQYF	TGTGCCAGCAGTTACCGGGCAGGGGCGAGCGACGAGCAGTACTTC
TRBJ2-3	TRBD2	TRBV5-5	-	CASSFGGRTSTDAQYF	TGTGCCAGCAGCTTCGGCGGGCGGACTAGCACAGATGCGCAGTATTTT
TRBJ1-5	TRBD1	TRBV7-2	-	CASRLTGTGNQPQHF	TGTGCCAGCAGGCTGACCGGGACAGGCAATCAGCCCCAGCATTTT
TRBJ1-3	-	TRBV29-1	few	CSVDSGQPGNTIYF	TGCAGCGTTGACTCCGGACAACCTGGAAACACCATATATTTT
TRBJ2-1	TRBD2	TRBV12-3/TRBV12-4	many	CASSWGGGGNNEQFF	TGTGCCAGCAGTTGGGGCGGGGGTGGGAACAATGAGCAGTTCTTC
TRBJ2-1	TRBD2	TRBV15	many	CATSRDVYGLAGAAQSYNEQFF	TGTGCCACCAGCAGAGATGTCTACGGACTAGCGGGAGCCGCGCAATCCTACAATGAGCAGTTCTTC
TRBJ2-1	TRBD1	TRBV11-2	many	CASSTRDRVVNEQFF	TGTGCCAGCAGCACACGGGACAGGGTGGTTAATGAGCAGTTCTTC
TRBJ2-7	-	TRBV6-1	-	CASSPGGIISYEQYF	TGTGCCAGCAGTCCCGGGGGAATTATCTCCTACGAGCAGTACTTC
TRBJ1-5	-	TRBV9	few	CASSVADRNYEYYSNQPQHF	TGTGCCAGCAGTGTAGCGGACCGAAACTATGAATATTATAGCAATCAGCCCCAGCATTTT
TRBJ2-4	TRBD2	TRBV4-2	-	CASSKEGLAENIQYF	TGTGCCAGCAGCAAGGAGGGACTAGCGGAAAACATTCAGTACTTC
TRBJ1-6	-	TRBV20-1	-	CSARDRAGTYNSPLHF	TGCAGTGCTAGGGATCGGGCAGGGACCTATAATTCACCCCTCCACTTT
TRBJ1-5	-	TRBV6-6	-	CASSHRNQPQHF	TGTGCCAGCAGCCACCGCAATCAGCCCCAGCATTTT
TRBJ2-3	TRBD2	TRBV7-3	few	CASSSRLAGVDTQYF	TGTGCCAGCAGCTCTAGACTAGCGGGAGTAGATACGCAGTATTTT
TRBJ2-7	-	TRBV27	few	CASSLGRGGYEQYF	TGTGCCAGCAGTTTAGGCAGGGGTGGCTACGAGCAGTACTTC
TRBJ2-3	-	TRBV20-1	-	CSARGALDTQYF	TGCAGTGCTAGGGGGGCGCTAGATACGCAGTATTTT
TRBJ2-5	-	TRBV18	-	CASSQRAPGSDLKETQYF	TGTGCCAGCTCACAACGAGCCCCGGGATCCGACCTGAAAGAGACCCAGTACTTC
TRBJ2-3	TRBD2	TRBV15	few	CATSRDLAGRSTDTQYF	TGTGCCACCAGCAGAGATCTAGCGGGGCGAAGCACAGATACGCAGTATTTT
TRBJ2-5	-	TRBV11-2	few	CASSLDPRTQYF	TGTGCCAGCAGCTTAGATCCGCGGACCCAGTACTTC
TRBJ1-6	-	TRBV6-1	-	CASSRPGSFSPLHF	TGTGCCAGCTCTCGGCCAGGGAGTTTCTCACCCCTCCACTTT
TRBJ2-1	-	TRBV2	many	CASSEIVGRSNEQFF	TGTGCCAGCAGTGAAATAGTAGGTAGGAGCAATGAGCAGTTCTTC
TRBJ2-4	TRBD1	TRBV29-1	-	CSGGQGVDIQYF	TGCAGCGGAGGACAGGGGGTGGACATTCAGTACTTC